Listed below are T cell receptor beta chains from one sample, sequenced in a study of T cell repertoires in cytomegalovirus infection. The antigens for these receptors are not known. TCRdb reprocessed the reads via MiXCR and lists one record per CDR3 protein. The table records around 800,000 distinct CDR3 sequences, 32% of them present only once. Sequenced here: cultured CD8+ T cells from PBMCs, sampled from culture after CMV antigen stimulation. These receptors were taken from a human donor in good health (CMV status not recorded). Some clones in this sample may be carry-over from other donors' samples. CDR3s include the opening cysteine and the closing phenylalanine or tryptophan. The D gene is left open where the match is weak. Part of the rows lack a size; the others show once, few, many or a class for expanded clones.

TRBJ1-6 few NA TRBV19 TGTGCCAGTAGTGCCCGGCGGGCCTGGAGCTCCTATAATTCACCCCTCCACTTT CASSARRAWSSYNSPLHF
TRBJ2-1 few NA TRBV6-9 TGTGCCAGCAGGACCTCCAACCACTATAGCGCTCACTCCTACAATGAGCAGTTCTTC CASRTSNHYSAHSYNEQFF
TRBJ2-1 few NA TRBV7-6 TGTGCCAGCACCCCCGCGGGGCAGGGGGCCTACAATGAGCAGTTCTTC CASTPAGQGAYNEQFF
TRBJ2-7 NA TRBD1 TRBV6-5 TGTGCCAGCAGTATCGGACAGGGCGATTCCTACGAGCAGTACTTC CASSIGQGDSYEQYF
TRBJ2-1 NA NA TRBV27 TGTGCCAGCAGCACTATCTGGGAAGGGTACAATGAGCAGTTCTTC CASSTIWEGYNEQFF
TRBJ1-1 NA NA TRBV2 TGTGCCAGCAGTGACCTCCAGGGGAACACTGAAGCTTTCTTT CASSDLQGNTEAFF
TRBJ2-3 NA NA TRBV6-2/TRBV6-3 TGTGCCAGCAGTTACTTTACAGGGTACGGCACAGATACGCAGTATTTT CASSYFTGYGTDTQYF
TRBJ1-3 NA NA TRBV11-2 TGTGCCAGCAGCTTACCCCAGTGGCTCTCTGGAAACACCATATATTTT CASSLPQWLSGNTIYF
TRBJ1-2 NA TRBD1 TRBV11-2 TGTGCCAGCAGCTTCTTTGGTGTCCGGGACAGGGGAGACTATGGCTACACCTTC CASSFFGVRDRGDYGYTF
TRBJ2-5 NA NA TRBV6-6 TGTGCCAGCAGTGACGCCTGGGCCCAGGAGACCCAGTACTTC CASSDAWAQETQYF
TRBJ2-3 NA TRBD2 TRBV13 TGTGCCAGCAGCTTTCTAGCGGGGTCAGATACGCAGTATTTT CASSFLAGSDTQYF
TRBJ1-1 NA NA TRBV11-2 TGTGCCAGCAGATACTGGACAGCCAGTTCCCTTACCACTGAAGCTTTCTTT CASRYWTASSLTTEAFF
TRBJ1-6 NA NA TRBV11-2 TGTGCCAGCAGCTCCGATTGGGGTTCACCCCTCCACTTT CASSSDWGSPLHF
TRBJ2-1 NA NA TRBV9 TGTGCCAGCAGCCCCCCGCGTTCCTACAATGAGCAGTTCTTC CASSPPRSYNEQFF
TRBJ2-1 once TRBD2 TRBV7-4 TGTGCCAGCAGCTTAAGGGGAGCGGGGGGGCCCTACAATGAGCAGTTCTTC CASSLRGAGGPYNEQFF
TRBJ1-4 NA NA TRBV5-1 TGCGCCAGCAGCTTGAAACAGTCGGGGGGACAAGAAAAACTGTTTTTT CASSLKQSGGQEKLFF